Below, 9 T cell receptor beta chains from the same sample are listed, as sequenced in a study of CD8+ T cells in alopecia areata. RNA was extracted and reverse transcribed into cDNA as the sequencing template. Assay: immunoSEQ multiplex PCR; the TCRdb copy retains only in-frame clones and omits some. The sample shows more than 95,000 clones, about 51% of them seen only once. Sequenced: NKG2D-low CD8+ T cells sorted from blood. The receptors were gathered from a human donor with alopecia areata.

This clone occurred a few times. CDR3 bases: TGCAGCGTTGAACTGGACGGAGAGTACGAGCAGTACTTC. Translating it yields CSVELDGEYEQYF. J is TRBJ2-7 and V is TRBV29-1; no reliable D call. Trimming removed 2 bases at V and 4 bases at J, with 12 bases between. Looked up from germline, CDR1 is SQVTM and CDR2 is ANQGSEA. The CDR3 is 13 residues long.

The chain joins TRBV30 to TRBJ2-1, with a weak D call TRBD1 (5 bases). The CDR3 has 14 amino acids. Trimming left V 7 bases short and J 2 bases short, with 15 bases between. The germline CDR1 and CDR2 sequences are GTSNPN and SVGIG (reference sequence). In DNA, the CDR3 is TGTGCCTACATCCACAGGTTAGCCTACAATGAGCAGTTCTTC. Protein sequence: CAYIHRLAYNEQFF.

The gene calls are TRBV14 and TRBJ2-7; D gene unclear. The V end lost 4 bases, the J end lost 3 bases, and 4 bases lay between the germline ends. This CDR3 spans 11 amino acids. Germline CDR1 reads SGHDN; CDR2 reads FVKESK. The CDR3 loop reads CASSRYYEQYF. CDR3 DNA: TGTGCCAGCAGCCGATACTACGAGCAGTACTTC.

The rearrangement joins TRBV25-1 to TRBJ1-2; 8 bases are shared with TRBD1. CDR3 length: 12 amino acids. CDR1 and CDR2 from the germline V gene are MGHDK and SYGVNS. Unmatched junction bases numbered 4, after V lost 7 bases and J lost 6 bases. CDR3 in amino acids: CASNQGADGYTF. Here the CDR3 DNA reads TGTGCCAGCAATCAGGGGGCGGATGGCTACACCTTC.

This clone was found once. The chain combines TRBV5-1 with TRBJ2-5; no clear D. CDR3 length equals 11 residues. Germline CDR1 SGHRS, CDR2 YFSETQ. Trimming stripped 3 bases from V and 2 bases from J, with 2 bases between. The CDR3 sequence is CASSWQETQYF. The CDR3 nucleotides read TGCGCCAGCAGCTGGCAAGAGACCCAGTACTTC.

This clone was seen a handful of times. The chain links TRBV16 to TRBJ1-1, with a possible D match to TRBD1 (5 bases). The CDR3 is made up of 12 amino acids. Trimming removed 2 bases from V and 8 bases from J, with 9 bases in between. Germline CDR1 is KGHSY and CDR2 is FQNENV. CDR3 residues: CASSQQGREAFF. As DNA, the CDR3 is TGTGCCAGCAGCCAACAGGGCAGAGAAGCTTTCTTT.

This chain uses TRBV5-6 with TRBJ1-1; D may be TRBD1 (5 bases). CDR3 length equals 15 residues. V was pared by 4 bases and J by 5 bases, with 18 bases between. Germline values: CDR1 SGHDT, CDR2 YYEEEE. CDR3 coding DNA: TGTGCCAGCAGCACCGCAGGGTACTCGGGGACTGAAGCTTTCTTT. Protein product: CASSTAGYSGTEAFF.

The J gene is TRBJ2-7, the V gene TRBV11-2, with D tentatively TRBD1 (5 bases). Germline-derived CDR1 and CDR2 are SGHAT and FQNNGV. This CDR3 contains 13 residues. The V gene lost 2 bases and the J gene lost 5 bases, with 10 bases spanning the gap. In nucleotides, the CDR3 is TGTGCCAGCAGCTTATCAGGGCCACACGAGCAGTACTTC. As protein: CASSLSGPHEQYF.

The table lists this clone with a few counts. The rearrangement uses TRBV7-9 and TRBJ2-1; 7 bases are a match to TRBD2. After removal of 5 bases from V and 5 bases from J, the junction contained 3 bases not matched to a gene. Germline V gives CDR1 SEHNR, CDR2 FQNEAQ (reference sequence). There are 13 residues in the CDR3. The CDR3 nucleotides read TGTGCCAGCAGCCCTAGCGGCAACAATGAGCAGTTCTTC. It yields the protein CASSPSGNNEQFF. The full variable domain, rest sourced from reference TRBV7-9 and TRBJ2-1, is DTGVSQNPRHKITKRGQNVTFRCDPISEHNRLYWYRQTLGQGPEFLTYFQNEAQLEKSRLLSDRFSAERPKGSFSTLEIQRTEQGDSAMYLCASSPSGNNEQFFGPGTRLTVL.